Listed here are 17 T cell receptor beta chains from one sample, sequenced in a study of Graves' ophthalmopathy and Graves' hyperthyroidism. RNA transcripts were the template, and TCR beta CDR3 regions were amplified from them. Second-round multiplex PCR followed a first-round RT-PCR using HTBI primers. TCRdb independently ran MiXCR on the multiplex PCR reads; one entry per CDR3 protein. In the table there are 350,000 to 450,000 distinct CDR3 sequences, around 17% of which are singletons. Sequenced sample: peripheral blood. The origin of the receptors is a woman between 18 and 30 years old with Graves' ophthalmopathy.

The CDR3 DNA sequence: TGTGCCACCTCCAGGGGAGTGGGGGCCGAGCAGTACTTC. Its translation: CATSRGVGAEQYF. This rearrangement joins TRBV24-1 to TRBJ2-7; perhaps TRBD1 as D (6 bases). The CDR3 sequence is 13 residues long. The V end lost 9 bases, the J end lost 6 bases, and 17 bases lay between the germline ends. The germline V gene encodes CDR1 KGHDR and CDR2 SFDVKD.

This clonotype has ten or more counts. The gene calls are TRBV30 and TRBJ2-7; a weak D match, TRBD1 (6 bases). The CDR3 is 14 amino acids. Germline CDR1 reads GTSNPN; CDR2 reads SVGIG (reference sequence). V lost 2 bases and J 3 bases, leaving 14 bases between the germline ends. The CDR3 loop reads CAWSSTDSYYEQYF. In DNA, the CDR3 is TGTGCCTGGAGTTCAACGGACAGCTACTACGAGCAGTACTTC.

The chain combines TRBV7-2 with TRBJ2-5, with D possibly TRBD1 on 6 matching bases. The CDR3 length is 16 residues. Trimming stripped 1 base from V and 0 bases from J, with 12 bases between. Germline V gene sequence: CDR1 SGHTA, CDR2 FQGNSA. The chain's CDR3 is CASSLGPGENQETQYF. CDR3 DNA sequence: TGTGCCAGCAGCTTAGGGCCAGGGGAGAACCAAGAGACCCAGTACTTC.

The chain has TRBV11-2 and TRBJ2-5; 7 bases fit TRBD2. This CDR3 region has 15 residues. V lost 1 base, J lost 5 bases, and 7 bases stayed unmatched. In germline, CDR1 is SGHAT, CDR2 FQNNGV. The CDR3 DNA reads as TGTGCCAGCAGCTTAGGTGGGGCGGGAGACGAGACCCAGTACTTC. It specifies CASSLGGAGDETQYF.

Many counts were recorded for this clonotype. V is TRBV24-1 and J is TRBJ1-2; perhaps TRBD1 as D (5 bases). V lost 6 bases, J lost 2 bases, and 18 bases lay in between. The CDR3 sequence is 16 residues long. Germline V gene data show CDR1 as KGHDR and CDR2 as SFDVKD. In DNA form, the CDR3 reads TGTGCCACCAGTCCGGGACGGCAAGCCGAGAACTATGGCTACACCTTC. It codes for CATSPGRQAENYGYTF.

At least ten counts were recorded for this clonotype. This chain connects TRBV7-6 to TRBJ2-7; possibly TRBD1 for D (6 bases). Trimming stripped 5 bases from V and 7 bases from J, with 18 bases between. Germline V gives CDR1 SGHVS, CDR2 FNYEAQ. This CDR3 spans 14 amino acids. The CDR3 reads CASSNRDATGEQYF. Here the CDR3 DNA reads TGTGCCAGCAGCAACCGGGACGCCACAGGGGAGCAGTACTTC.

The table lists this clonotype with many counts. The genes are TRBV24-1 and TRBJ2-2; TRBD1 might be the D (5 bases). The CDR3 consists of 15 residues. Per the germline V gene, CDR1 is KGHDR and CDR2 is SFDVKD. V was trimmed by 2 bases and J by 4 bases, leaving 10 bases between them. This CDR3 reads CATSDWGSSTGELFF. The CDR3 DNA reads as TGTGCCACCAGTGATTGGGGCAGCTCCACCGGGGAGCTGTTTTTT.

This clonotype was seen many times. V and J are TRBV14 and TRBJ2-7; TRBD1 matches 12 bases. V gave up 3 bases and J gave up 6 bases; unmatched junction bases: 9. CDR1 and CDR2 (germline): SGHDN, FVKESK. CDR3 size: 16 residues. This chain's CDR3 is CASSHRTGQGAGEQYF. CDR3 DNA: TGTGCCAGCAGCCACCGAACGGGACAGGGGGCTGGCGAGCAGTACTTC.

Here the CDR3 reads CASSYRRDSPAFF. CDR3 nucleotide sequence: TGTGCCAGCAGTTACAGGAGGGACTCTCCAGCTTTCTTT. This rearrangement joins TRBV6-5 to TRBJ1-1, with a weak D call TRBD1 (5 bases). V was shortened by 2 bases and J by 10 bases, with 14 bases between the two germline ends. The germline gives CDR1 MNHEY, CDR2 SVGAGI. The CDR3 consists of 13 residues.

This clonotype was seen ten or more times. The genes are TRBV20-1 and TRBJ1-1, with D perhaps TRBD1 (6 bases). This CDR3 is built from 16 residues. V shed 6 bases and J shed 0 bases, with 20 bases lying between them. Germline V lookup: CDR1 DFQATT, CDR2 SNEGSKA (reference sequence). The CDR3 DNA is TGCAGTGCCCCAACCCCACAGGGACTCATGAACACTGAAGCTTTCTTT. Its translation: CSAPTPQGLMNTEAFF.

The DNA of the CDR3 is TGTGCCAGCAGCCAAGATGGGACACAGGGTTCACCCCTCCACTTT. Protein product: CASSQDGTQGSPLHF. The chain is built from TRBV4-2 and TRBJ1-6; perhaps TRBD1 as D (6 bases). CDR3 length: 15 amino acids. V lost 0 bases, J lost 9 bases, and 12 bases lay in between. CDR1 is LGHNA, CDR2 YNFKEQ, per germline.

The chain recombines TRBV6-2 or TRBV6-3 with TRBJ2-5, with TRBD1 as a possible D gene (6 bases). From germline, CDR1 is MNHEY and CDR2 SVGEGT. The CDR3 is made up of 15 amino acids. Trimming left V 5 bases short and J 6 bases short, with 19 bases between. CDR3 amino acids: CASSPHRERPQTQYF. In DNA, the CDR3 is TGTGCCAGCAGTCCCCACAGGGAACGACCCCAGACCCAGTACTTC.

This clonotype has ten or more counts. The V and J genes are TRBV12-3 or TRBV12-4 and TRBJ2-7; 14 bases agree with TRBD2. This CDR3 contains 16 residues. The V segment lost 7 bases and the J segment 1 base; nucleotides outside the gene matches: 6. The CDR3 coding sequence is TGTGCCAGCACTTCGGGACTAGCGGGGGAATCCTACGAGCAGTACTTC. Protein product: CASTSGLAGESYEQYF.

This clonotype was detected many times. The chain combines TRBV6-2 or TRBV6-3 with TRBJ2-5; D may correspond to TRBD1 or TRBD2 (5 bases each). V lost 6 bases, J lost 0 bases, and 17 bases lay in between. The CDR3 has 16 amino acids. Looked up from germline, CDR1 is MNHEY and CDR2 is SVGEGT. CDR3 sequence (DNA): TGTGCCAGCAGGACTTGGTCGGGGCTAGACCAAGAGACCCAGTACTTC. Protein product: CASRTWSGLDQETQYF.

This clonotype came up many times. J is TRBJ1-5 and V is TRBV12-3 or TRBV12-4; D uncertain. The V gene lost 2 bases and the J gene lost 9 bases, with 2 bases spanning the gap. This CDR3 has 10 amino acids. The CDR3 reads CASSLSPQHF. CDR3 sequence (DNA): TGTGCCAGCAGTTTATCGCCCCAGCATTTT.

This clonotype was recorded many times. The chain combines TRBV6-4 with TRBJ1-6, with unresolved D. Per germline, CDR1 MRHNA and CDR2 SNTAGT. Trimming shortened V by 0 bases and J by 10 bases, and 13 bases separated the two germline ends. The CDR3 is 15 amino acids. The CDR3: CASSDSPDPGSPLHF. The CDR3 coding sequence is TGTGCCAGCAGTGACTCCCCGGACCCTGGGTCACCCCTCCACTTT.

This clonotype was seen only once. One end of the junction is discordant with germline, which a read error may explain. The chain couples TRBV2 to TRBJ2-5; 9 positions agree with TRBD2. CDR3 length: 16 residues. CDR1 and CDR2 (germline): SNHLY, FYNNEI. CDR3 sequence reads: CATSDRSGSAQETQYF. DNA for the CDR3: TGTGCCACCAGTGACCGTAGCGGGAGTGCCCAAGAGACCCAGTACTTC. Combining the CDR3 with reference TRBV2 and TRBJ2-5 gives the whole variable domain EPEVTQTPSHQVTQMGQEVILRCVPISNHLYFYWYRQILGQKVEFLVSFYNNEISEKSEIFDDQFSVERPDGSNFTLKIRSTKLEDSAMYFCATSDRSGSAQETQYFGPGTRLLVL.